A single sample is the source of the 4 T cell receptor beta chains below, sequenced in a study of tumor-infiltrating lymphocytes in glioblastoma multiforme (dated by TCRdb to the late 2010s). The instrument was an Illumina HiSeq 2500. TCRB libraries were constructed from RNA through three rounds of nested multiplex PCR following a modified ARM-PCR protocol with multiple V-beta primers and a C-beta primer. In-frame beta chains were kept once TCRdb had trimmed the public reads at Q25 with fastp and called clones with MiXCR. Rows with a matching CDR3 protein are joined into one entry that keeps the most common DNA and genes. Present in this sample are about 32,000 distinct CDR3 sequences, approximately 66% of which were seen just once. Around a third of the sample goes to the ten largest clones. Sequenced: brain tumor tissue. These receptors were taken from a male donor with glioblastoma.

J is TRBJ1-1 and V is TRBV7-9, with D uncertain. V was trimmed by 2 bases and J by 2 bases, leaving 18 bases between them. The CDR3 loop spans 17 amino acids. The germline gives CDR1 SEHNR, CDR2 FQNEAQ (reference sequence). The CDR3 nucleotides are TGTGCCAGCAGCTTATTTCGGGGAGGTTTTGGTAACACTGAAGCTTTCTTT. Translation gives CASSLFRGGFGNTEAFF.

A few counts support this clonotype. This chain connects TRBV24-1 to TRBJ2-1; perhaps D is TRBD1 or TRBD2 (5 bases each). V was cut by 0 bases and J by 8 bases, with 13 bases left in between. The CDR3 loop spans 15 amino acids. From germline, CDR1 is KGHDR and CDR2 SFDVKD. The CDR3, as DNA: TGTGCCACCAGTGATTTGGAGGGACCCTCTCATGAGCAGTTCTTC. Translated: CATSDLEGPSHEQFF.

The rearrangement links TRBV2 to TRBJ2-7; 11 bases match TRBD1. J gave up 5 bases and V 9 bases, and 6 bases lay outside the gene matches. Germline CDR1 SNHLY, CDR2 FYNNEI. This CDR3 is built from 13 residues. The CDR3, as DNA: TGTGCCAGAAGCGAGGGACAGGGGGACGAGCAGTACTTC. Translation: CARSEGQGDEQYF.

Worth noting for this clonotype: This likely comes from a read error, as the CDR3 has no conserved phenylalanine or tryptophan at its end. This chain connects TRBV20-1 to TRBJ1-2; the D is unclear. CDR3 size: 10 residues. Between the trimmed V and J ends, which lost 5 bases and 9 bases, there was a span of 10 bases. Germline V gives CDR1 DFQATT, CDR2 SNEGSKA (reference sequence). The chain's CDR3 is CSAWEGSYTL. The DNA of the CDR3 is TGCAGTGCTTGGGAAGGAAGCTACACCTTA.